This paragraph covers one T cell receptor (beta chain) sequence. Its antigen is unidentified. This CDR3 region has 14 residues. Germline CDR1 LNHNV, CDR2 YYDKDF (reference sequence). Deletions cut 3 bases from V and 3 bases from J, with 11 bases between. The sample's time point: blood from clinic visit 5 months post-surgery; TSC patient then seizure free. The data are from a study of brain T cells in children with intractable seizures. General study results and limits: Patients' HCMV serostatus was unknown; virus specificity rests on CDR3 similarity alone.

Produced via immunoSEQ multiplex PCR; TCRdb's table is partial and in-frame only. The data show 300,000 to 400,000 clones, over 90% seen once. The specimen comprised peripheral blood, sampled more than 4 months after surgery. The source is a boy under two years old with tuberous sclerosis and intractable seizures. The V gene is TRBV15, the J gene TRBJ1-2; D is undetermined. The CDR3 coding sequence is TGTGCCACCAGCAGCAGACTACCCCACTATGGCTACACCTTC. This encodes CATSSRLPHYGYTF.